This TCR beta chain came from a study of naive and memory T cell subsets. Overall study results and limits: A few larger clonotypes appeared in naive repertoires, especially CD8, possibly memory cells re-expressing CD45RA. Over 90% of naive TCR sequences appeared only once, unlike memory subsets.

Two oligonucleotides, mixed equimolar, formed the beta constant-region primer covering TRBC1 and TRBC2. Nested alpha and beta constant-region primers with the SP2 primer drove four PCR rounds on ligated cDNA. An oligonucleotide with the SP2 primer and a 12-nucleotide UMI was ligated to the cDNA 3' end. TCRdb analysed the UMI-ligation and nested PCR reads with MiXCR anew, one entry per CDR3 protein. The sample shows roughly 150,000 distinct CDR3 sequences, approximately 20% of them seen only once. CD4+ T cell IFNgamma after overnight CMV lysate exposure gave donor CMV status. Cells stained for CD3, CD4, CD8, CD45RA and CD27 were sorted into four subsets. This clonotype was counted only a few times. Its antigen remains unidentified. The sample comprised naive CD8+ T cells from blood. This receptor was obtained from a human donor in good health.

The CDR3 sequence is CASSQDGQGNEKLFF. CDR3 nucleotide sequence: TGTGCCAGCAGCCAAGATGGGCAGGGGAATGAAAAACTGTTTTTT. The chain is built from TRBV4-2 and TRBJ1-4; TRBD1 is a possible D gene (6 bases). From germline, CDR1 is LGHNA and CDR2 YNFKEQ. CDR3 length: 15 amino acids. V gave up 0 bases and J gave up 5 bases, with 10 bases separating them.